The 6 T cell receptor beta chains below were found in one sample sequenced in a study of blood T cells in healthy people across ages. Together with a sample-barcoded 5' primer, a J-beta primer mix was included in a second PCR lasting roughly 6 to 12 cycles. TCRdb redid the calling of the 5' RACE reads with MiXCR, one entry per CDR3 protein. The sample includes some 1.6 million distinct CDR3 sequences, about 31% of them seen just once. The source material was blood. These receptors all come from a young woman in good health.

The chain recombines TRBV28 with TRBJ2-7; 7 bases agree with TRBD2. With V trimmed by 3 bases and J by 2 bases, 13 bases remained unmatched. The CDR3 covers 17 residues. The germline V gene encodes CDR1 MDHEN and CDR2 SYDVKM. This CDR3 is CASSLSAALAVTYEQYF. CDR3 sequence (DNA): TGTGCCAGCAGTTTGAGTGCCGCGCTAGCGGTTACCTACGAGCAGTACTTC.

This clonotype was observed a handful of times. V is TRBV20-1 and J is TRBJ2-7; perhaps TRBD2 as D (6 bases). CDR1 and CDR2 (germline): DFQATT, SNEGSKA (reference sequence). Trimming cost V 0 bases and J 0 bases, with 12 bases left between them. The CDR3 runs to 15 residues. The CDR3 loop reads CSARDPAGPSYEQYF. DNA for the CDR3: TGCAGTGCTAGAGATCCGGCGGGACCCTCCTACGAGCAGTACTTC.

As to this clonotype: The junction shows a germline mismatch at one end, possibly a read error. The rearrangement uses TRBV9 and TRBJ2-6; D perhaps matches TRBD1 (6 bases). CDR3 length: 17 amino acids. From germline, CDR1 is SGDLS and CDR2 YYNGEE. CDR3 residues: CASSVQGISSGANVRTF. In nucleotides, the CDR3 is TGTGCCAGCAGCGTACAGGGGATTTCCTCTGGGGCCAACGTCCGGACTTTC.

The chain joins TRBV2 to TRBJ2-1, with D hard to call. The DNA end is a closer match to TRBJ2-7, so the J assignment may be wrong. There are 12 residues in the CDR3. Germline V CDR1 and CDR2: SNHLY, FYNNEI. CDR3 amino acids: CASSDPRSEQYF. The CDR3, as DNA: TGTGCCAGCAGTGACCCCAGATCGGAGCAGTACTTC.

This clonotype occurred many times. The chain uses TRBV20-1 and TRBJ2-7; the match to TRBD2 covers 8 bases. The CDR3 is 16 residues long. Germline V gives CDR1 DFQATT, CDR2 SNEGSKA (reference sequence). V was clipped by 3 bases and J by 2 bases; unmatched bases: 12. CDR3 loop: CSARGAGRREAYEQYF. The CDR3 nucleotides read TGCAGTGCTAGGGGAGCGGGGAGGCGGGAGGCCTACGAGCAGTACTTC.

The chain couples TRBV10-3 to TRBJ1-5; 7 nucleotides line up with TRBD1. Germline V lookup: CDR1 ENHRY, CDR2 SYGVKD. The trim removed 6 bases at V and 5 bases at J, leaving 4 bases unmatched. This CDR3 has 13 amino acids. The CDR3 here is CAIRGGADQPQHF. The DNA for the CDR3 is TGTGCCATCAGAGGGGGCGCGGATCAGCCCCAGCATTTT.